This entry describes one TCR beta chain. Antigen unknown. This entry belongs to a study of cytomegalovirus exposure and HLA in healthy donors. Study background: The platform used for the approximately 130 validation repertoires matched that of the approximately 620 first-cohort repertoires, a later analysis reported.

TCRdb's table, derived via immunoSEQ multiplex PCR, lists solely in-frame clones and lacks some. The sample has under 95,000 clones; about 93% are singletons. Study-wide results and caveats: Published work reported that the classifier diagnosed cytomegalovirus status with high specificity and sensitivity. The study designated 150 or so TCR beta chains cytomegalovirus-associated. Within the approximately 130 validation repertoires, first-cohort TCR clusters tended to co-occur, according to a later analysis.

The receptor was derived from a woman under 30 in good health and CMV-seronegative. The sample taken for sequencing was PBMCs.

The chain's CDR3 is CATRPGGGDTQYF. The CDR3 nucleotides are TGTGCCACCCGGCCGGGAGGGGGGGATACGCAGTATTTT. The chain couples TRBV25-1 to TRBJ2-3, with 8 bases that match TRBD2. There are 13 residues in the CDR3. With 10 bases clipped from V and 6 bases from J, the junction kept 9 bases outside the gene matches. In germline, CDR1 is MGHDK, CDR2 SYGVNS. The whole variable domain, filled in from reference TRBV25-1 and TRBJ2-3, reads EADIYQTPRYLVIGTGKKITLECSQTMGHDKMYWYQQDPGMELHLIHYSYGVNSTEKGDLSSESTVSRIRTEHFPLTLESARPSHTSQYLCATRPGGGDTQYFGPGTRLTVL.